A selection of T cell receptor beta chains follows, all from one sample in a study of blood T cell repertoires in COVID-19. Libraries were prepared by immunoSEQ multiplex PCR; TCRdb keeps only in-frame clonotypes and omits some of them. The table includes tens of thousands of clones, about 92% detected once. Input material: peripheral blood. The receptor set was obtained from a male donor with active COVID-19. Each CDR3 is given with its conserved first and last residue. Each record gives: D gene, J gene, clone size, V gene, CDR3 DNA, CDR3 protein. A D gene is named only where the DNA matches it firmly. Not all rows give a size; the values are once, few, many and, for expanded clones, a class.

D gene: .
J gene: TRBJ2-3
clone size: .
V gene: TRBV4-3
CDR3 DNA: TGCGCCAGCAGCCAAGGGACACTGGGGTCAGATACGCAGTATTTT
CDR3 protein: CASSQGTLGSDTQYF

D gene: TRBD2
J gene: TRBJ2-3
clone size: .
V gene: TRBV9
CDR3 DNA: TGTGCCAGCAGCCCATCGGGGGGGGGCACAGATACGCAGTATTTT
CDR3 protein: CASSPSGGGTDTQYF

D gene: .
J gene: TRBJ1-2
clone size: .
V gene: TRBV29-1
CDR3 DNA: TGCAGCGTTCCCGACAGGAGCTATGGCTACACCTTC
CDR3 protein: CSVPDRSYGYTF

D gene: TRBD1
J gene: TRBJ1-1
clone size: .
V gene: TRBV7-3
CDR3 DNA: TGTGCCAGCAGCTTAGACAGGGAGAACACTGAAGCTTTCTTT
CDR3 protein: CASSLDRENTEAFF

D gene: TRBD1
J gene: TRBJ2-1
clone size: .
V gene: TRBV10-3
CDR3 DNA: TGTGCCACTTTATCCGGGACAGGTAACTCGGGTGAGCAGTTCTTC
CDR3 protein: CATLSGTGNSGEQFF

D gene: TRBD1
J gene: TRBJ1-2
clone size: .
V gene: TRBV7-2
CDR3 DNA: TGTGCCAGCAGTTCGAGGACAGGTGGGGCTAACTATGGCTACACCTTC
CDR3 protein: CASSSRTGGANYGYTF

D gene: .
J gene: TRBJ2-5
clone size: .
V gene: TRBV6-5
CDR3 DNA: TGTGCCAGCACCGACGGGGGGCGAGAGACCCAGTACTTC
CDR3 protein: CASTDGGRETQYF

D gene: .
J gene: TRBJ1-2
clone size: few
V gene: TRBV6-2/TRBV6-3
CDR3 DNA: TGTGCCAGCACCCCCGACAGGCCCGCCGCTAACTATGGCTACACCTTC
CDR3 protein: CASTPDRPAANYGYTF

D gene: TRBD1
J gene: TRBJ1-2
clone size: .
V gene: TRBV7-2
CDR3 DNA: TGTGCCAGCCGTCCTGTCGACAGGGGAACTGTTGGCTACACCTTC
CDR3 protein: CASRPVDRGTVGYTF

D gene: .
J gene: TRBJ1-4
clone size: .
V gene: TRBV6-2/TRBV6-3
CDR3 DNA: TGTGCCGGCAGTTACGTTGGGGGCCGATCCGCAACTAATGAAAAACTGTTTTTT
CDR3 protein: CAGSYVGGRSATNEKLFF

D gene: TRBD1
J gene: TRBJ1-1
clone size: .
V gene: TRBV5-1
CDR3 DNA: TGCGCCAGCAGCTCGACAGGGGGCTCCACTGAAGCTTTCTTT
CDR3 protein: CASSSTGGSTEAFF

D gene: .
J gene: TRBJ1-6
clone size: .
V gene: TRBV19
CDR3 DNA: TGTGCCAGTAGTATTTCACAGGGTAGGAATTCACCCCTCCACTTT
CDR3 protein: CASSISQGRNSPLHF

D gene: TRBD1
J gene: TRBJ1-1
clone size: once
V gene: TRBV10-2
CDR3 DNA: TGCGCCAGCAGTCGACAGGGCAACACTGAAGCTTTCTTT
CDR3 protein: CASSRQGNTEAFF

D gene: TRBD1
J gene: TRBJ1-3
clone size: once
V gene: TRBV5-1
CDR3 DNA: TGCGCCAGCAGCCTTGGGACAGGCGGAAACACCATATATTTT
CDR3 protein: CASSLGTGGNTIYF

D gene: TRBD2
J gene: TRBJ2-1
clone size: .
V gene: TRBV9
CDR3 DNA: TGTGCCAGCAGCGTACTACTAGCGGATTACAATGAGCAGTTCTTC
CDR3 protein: CASSVLLADYNEQFF

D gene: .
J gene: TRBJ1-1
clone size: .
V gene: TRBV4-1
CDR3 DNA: TGCGCCAGCAGCCCCCAGGGCCGGAACACTGAAGCTTTCTTT
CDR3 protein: CASSPQGRNTEAFF

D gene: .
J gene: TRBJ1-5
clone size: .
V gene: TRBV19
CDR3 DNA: TGTGCCAGTAGTGAACAGCCCAATCAGCCCCAGCATTTT
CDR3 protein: CASSEQPNQPQHF

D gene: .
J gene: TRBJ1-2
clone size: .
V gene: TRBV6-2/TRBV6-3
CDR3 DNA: TGTGCCAGCAGTCAACAGGGTCGCTATGGCTACACCTTC
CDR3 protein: CASSQQGRYGYTF

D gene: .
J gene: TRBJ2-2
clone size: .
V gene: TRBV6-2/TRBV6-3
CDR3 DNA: TGTGCCAGCAGTTCCTTGAACACCGGGGAGCTGTTTTTT
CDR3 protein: CASSSLNTGELFF

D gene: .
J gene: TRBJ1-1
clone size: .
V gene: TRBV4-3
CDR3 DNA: TGCGCCAGCAGCTCACTGGGAGGTCGGCATCGAGGCACTGAAGCTTTCTTT
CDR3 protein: CASSSLGGRHRGTEAFF

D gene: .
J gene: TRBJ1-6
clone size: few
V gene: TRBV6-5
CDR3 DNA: TGTGCCAGCGGCGAGAACCGGGGGTATTCACCCCTCCACTTT
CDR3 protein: CASGENRGYSPLHF

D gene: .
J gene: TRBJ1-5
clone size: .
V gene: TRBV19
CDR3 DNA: TGTGCCAGTAGTATTGACCGGGGGGGAGATCAGCCCCAGCATTTT
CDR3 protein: CASSIDRGGDQPQHF

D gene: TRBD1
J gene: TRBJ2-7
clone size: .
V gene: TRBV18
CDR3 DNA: TGTGCCAGCTCACCGACGACAGGGACGTACGAGCAGTACTTC
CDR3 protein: CASSPTTGTYEQYF

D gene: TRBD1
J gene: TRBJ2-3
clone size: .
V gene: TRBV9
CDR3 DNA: TGTGCCAGCAGCGGCAGGGGGACAGGACTCTTCACAGATACGCAGTATTTT
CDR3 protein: CASSGRGTGLFTDTQYF

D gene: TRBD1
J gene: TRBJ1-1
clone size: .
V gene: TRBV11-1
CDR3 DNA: TGTGCCAGCAGCCTCCTGACAGGGAAGAACACTGAAGCTTTCTTT
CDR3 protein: CASSLLTGKNTEAFF

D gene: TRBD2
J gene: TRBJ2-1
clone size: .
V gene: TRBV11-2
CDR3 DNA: TGTGCCAGCAGCCGGACTAGCGGTGCCTACAATGAGCAGTTCTTC
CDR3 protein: CASSRTSGAYNEQFF